Listed below are T cell receptor beta chains from one sample, sequenced in a study of CD8 T cells in Susac syndrome. MiXCR was run by TCRdb on the immunoSEQ multiplex PCR reads, yielding one entry per CDR3 protein. The data contain about 210,000 distinct CDR3 sequences, 94% of them singletons. Sequencing used CD4+ T cells from PBMCs. The receptors shown here come from a human donor with Susac syndrome. The CDR3 runs from the conserved cysteine through the conserved F or W. The D gene is left open where the match is weak. Clone size appears in some rows only: once, few, many, or a class for an expanded clone.

clone_size	v_call	j_call	d_call	cdr3_length	cdr3_aa	cdr3_nt
-	TRBV9	TRBJ1-4	-	15	CASAVGLGPNEKLFF	TGTGCCAGCGCGGTAGGTCTGGGACCGAATGAAAAACTGTTTTTT
-	TRBV30	TRBJ1-5	-	14	CAWSPQGARSSQHF	TGTGCCTGGAGTCCCCAGGGAGCACGATCGTCCCAGCATTTT
-	TRBV5-1	TRBJ2-3	-	16	CASSLAGKPAADTQYF	TGCGCCAGCAGCTTGGCCGGGAAGCCCGCAGCAGATACGCAGTATTTT
-	TRBV7-2	TRBJ2-2	-	12	CAGERRTGELFF	TGTGCCGGAGAGAGACGGACCGGGGAGCTGTTTTTT
-	TRBV7-2	TRBJ2-3	-	14	CASSLSVWGDTQYF	TGTGCCAGCAGCTTAAGCGTGTGGGGAGATACGCAGTATTTT
-	TRBV6-2/TRBV6-3	TRBJ1-1	-	12	CASYDRNTEAFF	TGTGCCAGCTATGACAGGAACACTGAAGCTTTCTTT
-	TRBV5-5	TRBJ2-7	-	16	CASSSPLSKGGYEQYF	TGTGCCAGCAGCTCTCCTCTTAGCAAAGGAGGGTACGAGCAGTACTTC
-	TRBV6-1	TRBJ2-6	-	14	CASSVLQGANVLTF	TGTGCCAGCAGTGTTTTGCAGGGGGCCAACGTCCTGACTTTC
few	TRBV6-6	TRBJ2-5	-	13	CASSRQNQETQYF	TGTGCCAGCAGTCGGCAGAACCAAGAGACCCAGTACTTC
-	TRBV20-1	TRBJ2-3	-	14	CSAPPAASTDTQYF	TGCAGTGCCCCGCCGGCAGCTAGCACAGATACGCAGTATTTT
-	TRBV11-2	TRBJ1-2	-	15	CASSLGPSGLGGYTF	TGTGCCAGCAGCCTCGGGCCGTCAGGTTTGGGGGGCTACACCTTC
-	TRBV9	TRBJ1-2	-	13	CASSVVGNYGYTF	TGTGCCAGCAGCGTAGTCGGGAACTATGGCTACACCTTC
-	TRBV5-1	TRBJ1-1	-	13	CASKEIMNTEAFF	TGCGCCAGCAAAGAGATCATGAACACTGAAGCTTTCTTT
-	TRBV29-1	TRBJ2-7	TRBD1	14	CSVRPGQGTYEQYF	TGCAGCGTTAGACCGGGACAGGGAACCTACGAGCAGTACTTC
-	TRBV18	TRBJ2-1	TRBD1	14	CASSPRGQDNEQFF	TGTGCCAGCTCACCGAGAGGACAGGACAATGAGCAGTTCTTC
-	TRBV3-1	TRBJ2-3	TRBD2	15	CASSQFITSGDTQYF	TGTGCCAGCAGCCAGTTCATAACTAGCGGTGATACGCAGTATTTT
once	TRBV5-1	TRBJ2-3	-	14	CASSPRDPTDTQYF	TGCGCCAGCAGCCCGAGGGACCCCACAGATACGCAGTATTTT
-	TRBV11-2	TRBJ2-2	-	14	CASSALPGTGELFF	TGTGCCAGCAGCGCCTTACCGGGTACCGGGGAGCTGTTTTTT
-	TRBV10-2	TRBJ1-6	-	14	CASTLSVTGSPLHF	TGCGCCAGCACACTTTCAGTAACCGGCTCACCCCTCCACTTT
-	TRBV7-2	TRBJ2-7	TRBD1	13	CASGTGGGYEQYF	TGTGCCAGCGGGACAGGGGGCGGTTACGAGCAGTACTTC
-	TRBV29-1	TRBJ2-2	TRBD2	15	CSASGGNPNTGELFF	TGCAGCGCAAGCGGGGGGAACCCGAACACCGGGGAGCTGTTTTTT
-	TRBV5-1	TRBJ1-1	-	15	CASSSSGGPGTEAFF	TGCGCCAGCAGCTCCTCCGGGGGGCCAGGGACTGAAGCTTTCTTT
-	TRBV4-2	TRBJ2-3	TRBD1	16	CASSQERQGGTDTQYF	TGTGCCAGCAGCCAAGAGAGGCAGGGGGGCACAGATACGCAGTATTTT
-	TRBV7-9	TRBJ2-1	-	15	CASSLDSTTYNEQFF	TGTGCCAGCAGCTTGGACAGTACAACCTACAATGAGCAGTTCTTC
-	TRBV30	TRBJ1-6	-	15	CAWILSGLGNSPLHF	TGTGCCTGGATTCTATCGGGATTGGGTAATTCACCCCTCCACTTT
once	TRBV30	TRBJ2-5	-	15	CAWGTQGLIQETQYF	TGTGCCTGGGGGACCCAGGGGCTAATTCAAGAGACCCAGTACTTC
-	TRBV2	TRBJ2-1	TRBD1	14	CAGSTGQGANEQFF	TGTGCCGGGTCAACGGGACAGGGGGCAAATGAGCAGTTCTTC
-	TRBV20-1	TRBJ1-5	-	14	CSANGPDPTQPQHF	TGCAGTGCTAATGGACCCGACCCGACCCAGCCCCAGCATTTT
-	TRBV2	TRBJ1-2	-	14	CASLPDGANYGYTF	TGTGCCAGCCTCCCCGACGGGGCCAACTATGGCTACACCTTC
-	TRBV28	TRBJ1-2	-	13	CASSLPGLYGYTF	TGTGCCAGCAGTCTCCCTGGTCTCTATGGCTACACCTTC
-	TRBV6-2/TRBV6-3	TRBJ1-2	-	12	CASSPDREGYTF	TGTGCCAGCAGTCCCGACAGAGAAGGCTACACCTTC
once	TRBV6-2/TRBV6-3	TRBJ2-3	-	14	CASSPGEIADTQYF	TGTGCCAGCAGCCCCGGGGAGATCGCAGATACGCAGTATTTT
-	TRBV30	TRBJ1-1	-	13	CAWSLRGSTEAFF	TGTGCCTGGAGTCTCCGGGGGAGCACTGAAGCTTTCTTT
-	TRBV3-1	TRBJ1-1	TRBD1	11	CASSQGQGAFF	TGTGCCAGCAGCCAAGGACAGGGGGCTTTCTTT
-	TRBV10-3	TRBJ2-1	TRBD1	15	CAISEGQGARNEQFF	TGTGCCATCAGTGAGGGTCAGGGGGCCCGGAATGAGCAGTTCTTC
-	TRBV7-2	TRBJ1-5	TRBD1	15	CASSFITGANQPQHF	TGTGCCAGCAGCTTTATCACAGGGGCGAATCAGCCCCAGCATTTT
-	TRBV5-1	TRBJ2-7	TRBD1	14	CASSLGTGEDEQYF	TGCGCCAGCAGCTTGGGGACAGGGGAGGACGAGCAGTACTTC
-	TRBV7-8	TRBJ1-6	-	16	CASSLARVAIDSPLHF	TGTGCCAGCAGCTTAGCGCGGGTTGCAATTGATTCACCCCTCCACTTT
-	TRBV6-5	TRBJ2-7	-	14	CASTRDGNANEQYF	TGTGCCAGCACCCGGGACGGCAACGCGAACGAGCAGTACTTC
-	TRBV19	TRBJ2-2	-	12	CASRDSTGELFF	TGTGCCAGTAGGGACAGCACCGGGGAGCTGTTTTTT
few	TRBV30	TRBJ2-7	-	16	CAWTRGGGDNSYEQYF	TGTGCCTGGACGCGTGGCGGAGGGGATAACTCCTACGAGCAGTACTTC
-	TRBV20-1	TRBJ1-5	TRBD1	15	CSASTETGGNQPQHF	TGCAGTGCTAGTACTGAGACAGGGGGCAATCAGCCCCAGCATTTT
-	TRBV11-2	TRBJ2-3	-	17	CASSLTHLLGGRDTQYF	TGTGCCAGCAGCTTAACCCACCTGCTGGGGGGCCGAGATACGCAGTATTTT
-	TRBV4-3	TRBJ1-6	TRBD1	16	CASSQEGPGGDSPLHF	TGCGCCAGCAGCCAAGAGGGGCCAGGGGGTGATTCACCCCTCCACTTT
-	TRBV3-1	TRBJ2-7	-	16	CASSQDLGGLAGEQYF	TGTGCCAGCAGCCAAGATCTTGGCGGGTTGGCGGGTGAGCAGTACTTC
-	TRBV11-2	TRBJ1-2	-	14	CASSPDRLNYGYTF	TGTGCCAGCAGTCCCGACAGGCTCAACTATGGCTACACCTTC
-	TRBV7-2	TRBJ2-5	TRBD2	15	CASSLTSGGGETQYF	TGTGCCAGCAGCTTAACTAGCGGGGGGGGAGAGACCCAGTACTTC
-	TRBV6-2/TRBV6-3	TRBJ1-1	-	16	CASSWGSARMNTEAFF	TGTGCCAGCAGTTGGGGGTCAGCGAGAATGAACACTGAAGCTTTCTTT
-	TRBV4-3	TRBJ1-2	-	15	CASSQDSGRGYGYTF	TGCGCCAGCAGCCAAGATTCGGGTAGGGGCTATGGCTACACCTTC
-	TRBV15	TRBJ2-1	-	14	CATSRAAASTEQFF	TGTGCCACCAGCAGAGCGGCAGCCAGCACTGAGCAGTTCTTC
-	TRBV6-2/TRBV6-3	TRBJ1-2	-	16	CASSYSMGGLDYGYTF	TGTGCCAGCAGTTACAGTATGGGAGGTCTTGACTATGGCTACACCTTC
once	TRBV2	TRBJ1-1	-	14	CASSGSLWNTEAFF	TGTGCCAGCAGTGGTTCCCTTTGGAACACTGAAGCTTTCTTT
-	TRBV12-3/TRBV12-4	TRBJ1-3	-	15	CASSSGWYTGNTIYF	TGTGCCAGCAGTTCCGGGTGGTATACTGGAAACACCATATATTTT
-	TRBV12-3/TRBV12-4	TRBJ2-5	-	13	CASSLNKEGTQYF	TGTGCCAGCAGCCTCAATAAAGAGGGGACCCAGTACTTC
-	TRBV4-1	TRBJ1-5	-	18	CASSQHPERQDSNQPQHF	TGCGCCAGCAGCCAACACCCCGAACGTCAGGATAGCAATCAGCCCCAGCATTTT
-	TRBV5-1	TRBJ2-6	-	16	CASSLGVGPGANVLTF	TGCGCCAGCAGCTTGGGTGTCGGGCCTGGGGCCAACGTCCTGACTTTC
once	TRBV4-1	TRBJ2-3	TRBD2	15	CASSQEETSPDTQYF	TGCGCCAGCAGCCAAGAGGAGACTAGCCCAGATACGCAGTATTTT
-	TRBV15	TRBJ2-5	-	13	CATSSGLQETQYF	TGTGCCACCAGCTCTGGGCTTCAAGAGACCCAGTACTTC